This is a list of T cell receptor beta chains from one sample in a study of beta chain features in type 1 diabetes. The method was immunoSEQ multiplex PCR; TCRdb's version includes in-frame clones alone and lacks a portion of them. The sample yields 300,000 to 450,000 clones, roughly a tenth seen once. The sample consisted of central memory CD4+ T cells from blood. The source is a man aged 25 to 40 with type 1 diabetes. Each CDR3 is given with its conserved first and last residue. The order of the fields is V gene, J gene, D gene, clone size, CDR3 protein, CDR3 DNA. D genes are given only for firm matches. The size entry is marked missing in some rows and otherwise reads once, few, many or a size class.

>TRBV13|TRBJ2-2|TRBD1|few
CASSERQGVGELFF
TGTGCCAGCAGCGAGAGACAGGGGGTCGGGGAGCTGTTTTTT
>TRBV28|TRBJ1-2|.|.
CASSRGLYGYTF
TGTGCCAGCAGCAGGGGACTCTATGGCTACACCTTC
>TRBV2|TRBJ1-1|.|few
CASREGRWDTEAFF
TGTGCCAGCAGAGAGGGACGTTGGGACACTGAAGCTTTCTTT
>TRBV6-5|TRBJ2-1|.|many
CASIGGLSNEQFF
TGTGCCAGCATCGGCGGATTAAGCAATGAGCAGTTCTTC
>TRBV27|TRBJ2-7|.|.
CASSSTVTYEQYF
TGTGCCAGCAGTTCGACGGTAACCTACGAGCAGTACTTC
>TRBV7-3|TRBJ2-3|.|.
CASSPYPLRNSTDTQYF
TGTGCCAGCAGCCCCTACCCCCTGCGGAACAGCACAGATACGCAGTATTTT
>TRBV20-1|TRBJ1-1|.|.
CSAAAEAFF
TGCAGTGCGGCCGCTGAAGCTTTCTTT
>TRBV5-4|TRBJ1-2|.|few
CASSSLGVYGYTF
TGTGCCAGCAGCTCTTTGGGAGTCTATGGCTACACCTTC
>TRBV4-1|TRBJ1-5|TRBD1|few
CASSQDVTGASWQPQHF
TGCGCCAGCAGCCAAGACGTCACAGGGGCTTCGTGGCAGCCCCAGCATTTT
>TRBV4-3|TRBJ2-7|TRBD1|few
CASSPTHRTGLAEQYF
TGCGCCAGCAGCCCAACCCACCGGACAGGGTTGGCCGAGCAGTACTTC
>TRBV2|TRBJ1-2|.|.
CASTLGRQAGGYTF
TGTGCCAGCACCCTTGGCCGGCAGGCCGGTGGCTACACCTTC
>TRBV5-1|TRBJ2-5|TRBD2|.
CASSLGTSGEETQYF
TGCGCCAGCAGCTTGGGGACTAGCGGAGAAGAGACCCAGTACTTC
>TRBV6-5|TRBJ2-5|.|few
CASTRQYQETQYF
TGTGCCAGCACCCGGCAGTACCAAGAGACCCAGTACTTC
>TRBV28|TRBJ2-7|.|few
CASSLSGGYEQYF
TGTGCCAGCAGTTTATCCGGGGGCTACGAGCAGTACTTC
>TRBV30|TRBJ2-7|.|few
CAWSVPGLHSSEQYF
TGTGCCTGGAGTGTACCAGGACTCCATTCCTCCGAGCAGTACTTC
>TRBV2|TRBJ2-3|.|.
CASSGETASTDTQYF
TGTGCCAGCAGTGGAGAGACAGCCAGCACAGATACGCAGTATTTT
>TRBV10-3|TRBJ1-1|.|many
CAISESAAGRRGTEAFF
TGTGCCATCAGTGAGTCGGCGGCAGGTCGTAGAGGCACTGAAGCTTTCTTT
>TRBV7-9|TRBJ2-5|TRBD2|.
CASSGGRTSGIQETQYF
TGTGCCAGCAGCGGGGGGCGGACTAGCGGGATACAAGAGACCCAGTACTTC
>TRBV27|TRBJ2-7|.|few
CASSLGAARSVEQYF
TGTGCCAGCAGTTTAGGGGCAGCGAGATCCGTCGAGCAGTACTTC
>TRBV29-1|TRBJ2-7|TRBD1|few
CSVQGAVGEQYF
TGCAGCGTTCAGGGGGCGGTAGGCGAGCAGTACTTC
>TRBV6-5|TRBJ1-5|TRBD1|.
CASSATGTGNQPQHF
TGTGCCAGCAGCGCTACCGGGACAGGTAATCAGCCCCAGCATTTT
>TRBV29-1|TRBJ2-7|.|many
CSVWVSSYEQYF
TGCAGCGTCTGGGTCAGCTCCTACGAGCAGTACTTC
>TRBV4-1|TRBJ2-7|.|.
CASSQAQRGQGLYF
TGCGCCAGCAGCCAAGCTCAGAGGGGACAAGGGCTGTACTTC
>TRBV6-5|TRBJ1-1|.|few
CASSYSDSYTEAFF
TGTGCCAGCAGTTACTCGGACAGCTACACTGAAGCTTTCTTT
>TRBV27|TRBJ1-1|.|.
CASSPLRTQVMNTEAFF
TGTGCCAGCAGCCCCCTGAGGACCCAGGTCATGAACACTGAAGCTTTCTTT
>TRBV7-2|TRBJ2-1|TRBD1|.
CASSPTIDRDNEQFF
TGTGCCAGCAGCCCCACTATAGACAGGGACAATGAGCAGTTCTTC
>TRBV7-2|TRBJ2-1|TRBD2|.
CASSLGTSGNEQFF
TGTGCCAGCAGCTTGGGGACTAGCGGCAATGAGCAGTTCTTC
>TRBV4-1|TRBJ2-1|.|.
CASSQDTDLLYNEQFF
TGCGCCAGCAGCCAAGATACGGACCTACTCTACAATGAGCAGTTCTTC
>TRBV6-5|TRBJ2-5|.|.
CASSRQEGKETQYF
TGTGCCAGCAGTCGTCAAGAGGGAAAGGAGACCCAGTACTTC
>TRBV29-1|TRBJ1-3|.|few
CSVQATLSGNTIYF
TGCAGCGTTCAGGCTACCCTCTCTGGAAACACCATATATTTT